Listed below are T cell receptor beta chains from one sample, sequenced in a study of CD8+ T cells in alopecia areata. Clones were sequenced by immunoSEQ multiplex PCR, and TCRdb holds only the in-frame ones, with some missing. This sample carries under 200,000 clones, about 71% of them seen once, and the ten largest clones take approximately 0.91%. Source: CD4+ T cells sorted from blood, taken at week 4, from a patient treated with tofacitinib. These TCRs come from a human donor with alopecia areata. CDR3s include the opening cysteine and the closing phenylalanine or tryptophan. The order of the fields is D gene, clone size, J gene, V gene, CDR3 DNA, CDR3 protein. D genes are given only for firm matches. Clone size is shown for a subset of rows, as once, few, many or a class of expanded clone.

>NA|NA|TRBJ1-1|TRBV30
TGTGCCTGGAATACCCAGGGCCCCTCTTCAGAGCCTTTCTTT
CAWNTQGPSSEPFF
>NA|NA|TRBJ2-1|TRBV2
TGTGCCAGCAATGTCCTTTGGGGGAGCAATGAGCAGTTCTTC
CASNVLWGSNEQFF
>NA|NA|TRBJ2-5|TRBV7-9
TGTGCCAGCAGCCAAGATTTGGGGGCTTCACAAGAGACCCAGTACTTC
CASSQDLGASQETQYF
>NA|NA|TRBJ2-3|TRBV29-1
TGCAGCGTTATAGGGGCCCACCGAGGCCCAGATACGCAGTATTTT
CSVIGAHRGPDTQYF
>NA|few|TRBJ2-3|TRBV4-3
TGCGCCAGCAGCCAAGCGGGACGGGCAGATACGCAGTATTTT
CASSQAGRADTQYF
>NA|NA|TRBJ1-4|TRBV23-1
TGCGCCAGCAAAACAGGTCTTAATGAAAAACTGTTTTTT
CASKTGLNEKLFF
>NA|NA|TRBJ2-5|TRBV6-5
TGTGCCAGCAGCCTCGGACAGTACCAAGAGACCCAGTACTTC
CASSLGQYQETQYF
>NA|few|TRBJ2-6|TRBV2
TGTGCCAGCATGGCGAATTCTGGGGCCAACGTCCTGACTTTC
CASMANSGANVLTF
>NA|NA|TRBJ1-1|TRBV7-2
TGTGCCAGCAGCTTATACGGCTGGGGGGGTACTGAAGCTTTCTTT
CASSLYGWGGTEAFF
>NA|NA|TRBJ1-5|TRBV5-1
TGCGCCAGCAGCTTGATACCCGGGGGCGGCAATCAGCCCCAGCATTTT
CASSLIPGGGNQPQHF
>TRBD1|NA|TRBJ1-1|TRBV6-1
TGTGCCAGCAGGACCGGGACAGGGGGCACTGAAGCTTTCTTT
CASRTGTGGTEAFF
>NA|few|TRBJ1-2|TRBV30
TGTGCCTGGAGTCCCGGCGGGTATGGCTACACCTTC
CAWSPGGYGYTF
>NA|few|TRBJ2-1|TRBV10-3
TGTGCCATCAGTGAGTCGTCCGGGTACAATGAGCAGTTCTTC
CAISESSGYNEQFF
>TRBD1|NA|TRBJ2-7|TRBV29-1
TGCAGCGTTGTAGGGACAGGCCACTACGAGCAGTACTTC
CSVVGTGHYEQYF
>NA|NA|TRBJ1-6|TRBV5-4
TGTGCCAGCAGCTTGGGCGTTTCCCATAATTCACCCCTCCACTTT
CASSLGVSHNSPLHF
>NA|NA|TRBJ2-7|TRBV6-5
TGTGCCAGCTCTGCACTAAACCCTTTGGAGCAGTACTTC
CASSALNPLEQYF
>NA|NA|TRBJ1-1|TRBV30
TGTGCCTGGAGTGTAGGCGTGAACACTGAAGCTTTCTTT
CAWSVGVNTEAFF
>NA|once|TRBJ2-7|TRBV11-2
TGTGCCAGCAGCCCTAACTACGAGCAGTACTTC
CASSPNYEQYF
>NA|NA|TRBJ1-1|TRBV7-2
TGTGCCAGCAGCTCCGGGAGAAACACTGAAGCTTTCTTT
CASSSGRNTEAFF
>TRBD1|NA|TRBJ1-6|TRBV7-2
TGTGCCAGCATCCCCGGGACAGGGAGTTCACCCCTCCACTTT
CASIPGTGSSPLHF
>TRBD1|NA|TRBJ2-7|TRBV14
TGTGCCAGCAGCCGAAGGGGTGGGACAGGGTACGAGCAGTACTTC
CASSRRGGTGYEQYF
>NA|NA|TRBJ1-5|TRBV5-1
TGCGCCAGCAGCGCCGGCAGGGACCAGCCCCAGCATTTT
CASSAGRDQPQHF
>NA|NA|TRBJ2-6|TRBV30
TGTGCCTGGAGTGTGACAAAACCATCGGGGGCCAACGTCCTGACTTTC
CAWSVTKPSGANVLTF
>NA|NA|TRBJ2-7|TRBV5-1
TGCGCCAGCAGCCTTACAACCGGGACGAATACGGAGGAGCAGTACTTC
CASSLTTGTNTEEQYF
>NA|NA|TRBJ1-2|TRBV9
TGTGCCAGCAGAGATGGACAGTTCGGTGGCTACACCTTC
CASRDGQFGGYTF
>NA|NA|TRBJ1-2|TRBV29-1
TGCAGCGTTACGATCACTGGCCTAGTAGGCTACACCTTC
CSVTITGLVGYTF
>NA|NA|TRBJ2-1|TRBV11-1
TGTGCCAGCAGCTCCTCGTTAGGTGAGCAGTTCTTC
CASSSSLGEQFF
>NA|NA|TRBJ1-1|TRBV7-3
TGTGCCAGCAGCCTCACGACAGTCATGAACACTGAAGCTTTCTTT
CASSLTTVMNTEAFF
>TRBD1|NA|TRBJ1-5|TRBV6-5
TGTGCCAGCAGCCGCGGACAGGGCAATCAGCCCCAGCATTTT
CASSRGQGNQPQHF
>TRBD2|NA|TRBJ2-7|TRBV11-2
TGTGCCAGCAGCTTACAAGCGGGGACCTACGAGCAGTACTTC
CASSLQAGTYEQYF
>TRBD1|NA|TRBJ2-3|TRBV6-5
TGTGCCAGCAGGGACAGGGGGAGGGATACGCAGTATTTT
CASRDRGRDTQYF
>TRBD2|NA|TRBJ2-5|TRBV29-1
TGCAGCGTCCTTACTAGCGGGCAAGAGACCCAGTACTTC
CSVLTSGQETQYF
>NA|few|TRBJ1-2|TRBV7-2
TGTGCCAGCAGCCCCCCCCTTGAGACAGAGGTCTTC
CASSPPLETEVF
>NA|NA|TRBJ1-2|TRBV30
TGTGCCTGGAGTGGGGCAGTCCTAGGCTATGGCTACACCTTC
CAWSGAVLGYGYTF
>NA|NA|TRBJ2-2|TRBV5-1
TGCGCCAGCAGCTCTACCGGGACCACCGGGGAGCTGTTTTTT
CASSSTGTTGELFF
>TRBD1|NA|TRBJ1-6|TRBV7-8
TGTGCCAGCAGCTTAGTGGACAGGGCCTCACCCCTCCACTTT
CASSLVDRASPLHF
>TRBD1|few|TRBJ1-6|TRBV19
TGTGCCAGTAGTACCCGACCCGCCGGGACAGGGGGCAATTCACCCCTCCACTTT
CASSTRPAGTGGNSPLHF
>NA|NA|TRBJ1-1|TRBV29-1
TGCAGCGTTGAAGATCGTTCCCTGACAGGCACTGAAGCTTTCTTT
CSVEDRSLTGTEAFF
>NA|NA|TRBJ2-2|TRBV25-1
TGTGCCAGCAGTCGCAGAAACACCGGGGAGCTGTTTTTT
CASSRRNTGELFF
>TRBD2|NA|TRBJ2-2|TRBV7-9
TGTGCCAGCAGCCCCTACGGGAGCGGGGGGCTGACCGGGGAGCTGTTTTTT
CASSPYGSGGLTGELFF